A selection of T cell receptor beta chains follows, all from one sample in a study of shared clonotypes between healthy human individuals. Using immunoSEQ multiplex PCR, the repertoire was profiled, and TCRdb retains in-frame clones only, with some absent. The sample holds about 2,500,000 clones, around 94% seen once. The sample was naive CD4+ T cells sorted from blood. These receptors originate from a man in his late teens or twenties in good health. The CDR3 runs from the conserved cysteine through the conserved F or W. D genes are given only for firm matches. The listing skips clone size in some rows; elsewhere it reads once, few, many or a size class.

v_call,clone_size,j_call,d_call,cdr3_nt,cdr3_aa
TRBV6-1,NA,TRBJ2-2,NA,TGTGCCAGCAGTGATCGGACTATGGGGGCCGGGGAGCTGTTTTTT,CASSDRTMGAGELFF
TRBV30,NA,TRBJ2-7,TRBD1,TGTGCCTGGAGTGGGACAGGGAGCGAGCAGTACTTC,CAWSGTGSEQYF
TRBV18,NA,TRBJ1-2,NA,TGTGCCAGCTCACCACCGGGATTCCGAGGCAGCTCCTATGGCTACACCTTC,CASSPPGFRGSSYGYTF
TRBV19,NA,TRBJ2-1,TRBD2,TGTGCCAGTAGTGAGGCCCTAGCGGGATACAATGAGCAGTTCTTC,CASSEALAGYNEQFF
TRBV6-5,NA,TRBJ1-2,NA,TGTGCCAGCAGTTACGGGGGCATCAACTATGGCTACACCTTC,CASSYGGINYGYTF
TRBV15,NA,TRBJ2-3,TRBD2,TGTGCCACCGCGGGGGACTTCACAGATACGCAGTATTTT,CATAGDFTDTQYF
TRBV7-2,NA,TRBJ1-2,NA,TGTGCCAGCAGCGAGGGGGGGCAGGGCCATGGCTACACCTTC,CASSEGGQGHGYTF
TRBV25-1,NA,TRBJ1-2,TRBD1,TGTGCCAGCAGTAGTACCGGGACAGTGTATGGCTACACCTTC,CASSSTGTVYGYTF
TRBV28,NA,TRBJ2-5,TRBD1,TGTGCCAGCAGTTCCCGGGACAGGGGGCTCGAAGAGACCCAGTACTTC,CASSSRDRGLEETQYF
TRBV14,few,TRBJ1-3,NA,TGTGCCAGTAGACAAGCAGGAAACACCATATATTTT,CASRQAGNTIYF
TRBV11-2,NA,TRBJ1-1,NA,TGTGCCAGCAGCAACGTCGTAGTGTACCAATCGAACACTGAAGCTTTCTTT,CASSNVVVYQSNTEAFF
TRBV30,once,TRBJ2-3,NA,TGTGCCTGGTCACAGGGAATCACAGATACGCAGTATTTT,CAWSQGITDTQYF
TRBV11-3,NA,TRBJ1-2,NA,TGTGCCAGCAGCTTAAGGCAGATTGTCCTCGAATACTATGGCTACACCTTC,CASSLRQIVLEYYGYTF
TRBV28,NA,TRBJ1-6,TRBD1,TGTGCCAGCAGCTCGACAGGGACTAACTCACCCCTCCACTTT,CASSSTGTNSPLHF
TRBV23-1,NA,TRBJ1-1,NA,TGCGCCAGCAGTCCCACAGGGTCGACGCTTTTGAACACTGAAGCTTTCTTT,CASSPTGSTLLNTEAFF